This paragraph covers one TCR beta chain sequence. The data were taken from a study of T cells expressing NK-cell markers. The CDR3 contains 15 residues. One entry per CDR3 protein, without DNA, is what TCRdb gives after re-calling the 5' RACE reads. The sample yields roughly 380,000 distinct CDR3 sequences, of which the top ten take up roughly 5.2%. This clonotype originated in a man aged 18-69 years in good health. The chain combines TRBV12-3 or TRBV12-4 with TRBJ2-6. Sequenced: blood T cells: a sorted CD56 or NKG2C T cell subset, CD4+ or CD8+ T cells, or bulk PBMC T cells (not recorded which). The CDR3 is CASSALRSGANVLTF.